A single sample gave rise to the 22 T cell receptor beta chains below, sequenced in a study of HIV-infected patients and healthy controls. All unsorted peripheral T cells were captured because whole blood was used without fractionation. About 450 ng RNA was reverse transcribed with alpha and beta constant-region primers. Using multiplexing indices, alpha and beta chain libraries were generated apart by chain-specific third strand synthesis. A single record per CDR3 protein comes from TCRdb applying MiXCR to the 5' RACE reads. The table lists 15,000 to 20,000 distinct CDR3 sequences, roughly 8.9% of them singletons. Sequencing was carried out using blood. The receptor source for this set is an adult in good health.

There are a few counts of this clonotype. This chain joins TRBV9 and TRBJ2-7; possibly TRBD2 for D (5 bases). V shed 4 bases and J shed 6 bases, with 17 bases lying between them. The CDR3 has 14 residues. Germline CDR1 is SGDLS and CDR2 is YYNGEE. CDR3 residues: CASSPRTVSPEQYF. CDR3 in DNA: TGTGCCAGCAGCCCTCGGACTGTTTCCCCCGAGCAGTACTTC. The full variable domain, with the rest looked up from reference TRBV9 and TRBJ2-7, is DSGVTQTPKHLITATGQRVTLRCSPRSGDLSVYWYQQSLDQGLQFLIQYYNGEERAKGNILERFSAQQFPDLHSELNLSSLELGDSALYFCASSPRTVSPEQYFGPGTRLTVT.

This clonotype was seen many times. The chain recombines TRBV6-1 with TRBJ2-5; D not resolved. Trimming removed 6 bases from V and 5 bases from J, with 16 bases in between. The germline gives CDR1 MNHNS, CDR2 SASEGT. The CDR3 is made up of 14 amino acids. The CDR3 DNA is TGTGCCAGCAGGATGAGGAACGTCCTGGAGACCCAGTACTTC. Its translation: CASRMRNVLETQYF.

This clonotype was recorded many times. CDR3 loop: CASSLFDGELFF. The CDR3 coding sequence is TGTGCCAGCAGTTTATTTGACGGGGAGCTGTTTTTT. The chain is built from TRBV12-3 or TRBV12-4 and TRBJ2-2; D is ambiguous. The CDR3 is 12 amino acids. The V and J ends lost 2 bases and 7 bases respectively, with 5 bases between them.

The sample holds many counts of this clonotype. The V and J genes are TRBV6-6 and TRBJ2-7; possible D gene TRBD2, 5 bases. Germline V lookup: CDR1 MNHNY, CDR2 SVGAGI (reference sequence). This CDR3 is built from 14 residues. The V and J ends lost 6 bases and 2 bases respectively, with 14 bases between them. This CDR3 is CASRYPGVTYEQYF. The CDR3 bases are TGTGCCAGCAGATACCCCGGGGTAACCTACGAGCAGTACTTC.

This sequence joins TRBV5-4 and TRBJ1-2, with a weak D call TRBD1 (6 bases). Deletions cut 1 base from V and 7 bases from J, with 14 bases between. This CDR3 is built from 14 residues. CDR1 is SGHNT, CDR2 YYREEE, per germline (reference sequence). This CDR3 reads CASSLQGQYFGYTF. DNA of the CDR3: TGTGCCAGCAGCTTGCAGGGACAATACTTTGGCTACACCTTC.

This clonotype is medium-sized within its sample. The V and J genes are TRBV6-2 or TRBV6-3 and TRBJ1-5; D uncertain. V gave up 2 bases and J gave up 5 bases, with 13 bases separating them. The CDR3 has 15 residues. CDR1 MNHEY and CDR2 SVGEGT come from the germline V gene. CDR3 nucleotide sequence: TGTGCCAGCAGTTACGCGGGGATCCGACATCAGCCCCAGCATTTT. Its protein product is CASSYAGIRHQPQHF.

The rearrangement uses TRBV29-1 and TRBJ1-4; D might be TRBD1 (5 bases). The germline CDR1 and CDR2 sequences are SQVTM and ANQGSEA. V lost 4 bases to trimming and J lost 7 bases, with 16 bases between them. This CDR3 is built from 14 residues. This chain's CDR3 is CSVARPGRGEKLFF. CDR3 in DNA: TGCAGCGTTGCCAGACCGGGGAGGGGTGAAAAACTGTTTTTT. The full variable domain, with the rest looked up from reference TRBV29-1 and TRBJ1-4, is SAVISQKPSRDICQRGTSLTIQCQVDSQVTMMFWYRQQPGQSLTLIATANQGSEATYESGFVIDKFPISRPNLTFSTLTVSNMSPEDSSIYLCSVARPGRGEKLFFGSGTQLSVL.

This clonotype was detected only once. The V gene is TRBV28, the J gene TRBJ1-6, with D unclear. Trimming shortened V by 6 bases and J by 4 bases, and 13 bases separated the two germline ends. CDR3 size: 15 residues. Per the germline V gene, CDR1 is MDHEN and CDR2 is SYDVKM. In DNA form, the CDR3 reads TGTGCCAGCAGAGAGTCCCGGAGTTATAATTCACCCCTCCACTTT. Its protein is CASRESRSYNSPLHF.

This clonotype came up a few times. The chain employs TRBV7-2 and TRBJ2-3; unclear D gene. CDR3 length: 15 amino acids. V was cut by 1 base and J by 2 bases, with 10 bases left in between. Germline lookup yields CDR1 SGHTA and CDR2 FQGNSA. CDR3 residues: CASSLVSQNTDTQYF. The DNA for the CDR3 is TGTGCCAGCAGCTTAGTTTCACAGAACACAGATACGCAGTATTTT.

By share, this clonotype counts as medium-sized. This chain links TRBV6-6 with TRBJ1-1; no clear D. Trimming left V 2 bases short and J 6 bases short, with 4 bases between. CDR1 is MNHNY and CDR2 is SVGAGI in the germline V gene (reference sequence). This CDR3 region has 11 residues. CDR3 in amino acids: CASSYDSEAFF. The CDR3 DNA reads TGTGCCAGCAGTTACGATTCTGAAGCTTTCTTT.

This clonotype was recorded at least ten times. The CDR3 region is CASSSGHSSYEQYF. The CDR3 DNA reads as TGTGCCAGCAGCTCGGGACATAGCTCCTACGAGCAGTACTTC. J is TRBJ2-7 and V is TRBV11-2; possible D gene TRBD1, 6 bases. CDR1 and CDR2 (germline): SGHAT, FQNNGV. The CDR3 length is 14 residues. Trimming took off 4 bases at V and 0 bases at J, with 10 bases between the two ends.

This clonotype was seen repeatedly, ten times or more. V usage is TRBV4-1 and J usage is TRBJ2-5; no clear D. Trimming removed 0 bases at V and 4 bases at J, with 9 bases between. The germline V gene has CDR1 MGHRA and CDR2 YSYEKL. This CDR3 has 14 amino acids. CDR3 DNA: TGCGCCAGCAGCCAAGATCGAGTCGGAGAGACCCAGTACTTC. This sequence encodes CASSQDRVGETQYF.

This clonotype is medium-sized. The chain links TRBV7-9 to TRBJ2-3; 8 bases align to TRBD2. Germline lookup yields CDR1 SEHNR and CDR2 FQNEAQ (reference sequence). This CDR3 is 15 amino acids long. With V trimmed by 4 bases and J by 2 bases, 5 bases remained unmatched. CDR3 in amino acids: CASSSLAVATDTQYF. The CDR3 DNA is TGTGCCAGCAGCTCACTAGCGGTCGCCACAGATACGCAGTATTTT.

In its sample, this clonotype was seen many times. The rearrangement uses TRBV6-5 and TRBJ1-1; possibly TRBD1 for D (5 bases). V lost 6 bases, J lost 7 bases, and 21 bases lay in between. Germline lookup yields CDR1 MNHEY and CDR2 SVGAGI. CDR3 size: 15 residues. CDR3 in amino acids: CASSLDGTGSYEAFF. In DNA, the CDR3 is TGTGCCAGCAGCTTAGACGGGACGGGGAGTTATGAAGCTTTCTTT.

This clonotype has a single count. With a much larger clone just one base away, this may be a read error. The chain has TRBV5-1 and TRBJ2-3; D is ambiguous. CDR3 length: 14 residues. Germline V gives CDR1 SGHRS, CDR2 YFSETQ. V shed 5 bases and J shed 0 bases, with 10 bases lying between them. The CDR3 DNA reads as TGCGCCAGCAGACCGGACGGAAGCACAGATACGCAGTATTTT. This codes for CASRPDGSTDTQYF.

The sample holds many counts of this clonotype. The chain has TRBV24-1 and TRBJ2-1; D is possibly TRBD2 (6 bases). This CDR3 is built from 19 residues. Per the germline V gene, CDR1 is KGHDR and CDR2 is SFDVKD. With 0 bases removed from V and 0 bases from J, the gap between germline ends came to 17 bases. CDR3 residues: CATSDLTAGGVNSYNEQFF. CDR3 in DNA: TGTGCCACCAGTGATTTGACCGCAGGCGGGGTCAACTCCTACAATGAGCAGTTCTTC.

This clonotype was counted many times. The J gene is TRBJ1-2, the V gene TRBV18; 7 nucleotides agree with TRBD1. The junction had 18 bases not matched to a gene; V was cut back by 3 bases and J by 8 bases. The germline V gene encodes CDR1 KGHSH and CDR2 LQKENI. The CDR3 extends over 17 amino acids. The CDR3 spells CASSPTGTGVGLRGYTF. The DNA for the CDR3 is TGTGCCAGCTCACCTACGGGCACAGGGGTAGGTCTCAGAGGCTACACCTTC.

This clonotype was counted at least ten times. This sequence joins TRBV5-1 and TRBJ1-3; no reliable D call. The germline V and J ends were trimmed by 3 bases and 1 base, with 8 bases remaining between them. CDR1 and CDR2 (germline): SGHRS, YFSETQ. The CDR3 totals 14 residues. The DNA of the CDR3 is TGCGCCAGCAGCTCCATACCTTCTGGAAACACCATATATTTT. Translation gives CASSSIPSGNTIYF.

At least ten counts were recorded for this clonotype. This rearrangement joins TRBV4-1 to TRBJ1-4; TRBD1 agrees at 7 bases. Germline V gene lookup returns CDR1 MGHRA and CDR2 YSYEKL. The ends lost 3 bases at V and 8 bases at J; junction bases unmatched: 9. The CDR3 runs 15 residues. Here the CDR3 reads CASSHKGQADEKLFF. CDR3 coding DNA: TGCGCCAGCAGCCACAAAGGACAGGCCGACGAAAAACTGTTTTTT.

There are many counts of this clonotype. The chain couples TRBV12-3 or TRBV12-4 to TRBJ1-1; D not resolved. Trimming pared 5 bases from V and 1 base from J, leaving 14 bases between. The CDR3 sequence is 15 residues long. The chain's CDR3 is CASSVTGGKNTEAFF. In DNA form, the CDR3 reads TGTGCCAGCAGTGTCACTGGAGGGAAGAACACTGAAGCTTTCTTT.

This clonotype was counted ten times or more. CDR3: CAISATVNTGELFF. CDR3 coding DNA: TGTGCCATCAGTGCGACAGTGAACACCGGGGAGCTGTTTTTT. The rearrangement joins TRBV10-3 to TRBJ2-2; the D gene is possibly TRBD1 (5 bases). V shed 4 bases and J shed 1 base, with 7 bases lying between them. The length of the CDR3 is 14 residues. Germline CDR1 ENHRY, CDR2 SYGVKD.

The J gene is TRBJ1-4, the V gene TRBV27; D unclear. The CDR3 contains 14 residues. Trimming took 3 bases from V and 5 from J, leaving 10 bases between them. Germline CDR1 reads MNHEY; CDR2 reads SMNVEV (reference sequence). CDR3 sequence: CASSFLAGNEKLFF. In DNA form, the CDR3 reads TGTGCCAGCAGTTTTCTTGCCGGGAATGAAAAACTGTTTTTT.